This entry is about one T cell receptor (beta chain). This sample stems from a study of T cell changes during pregnancy in multiple sclerosis. Germline-derived CDR1 and CDR2 are LGHNA and YNFKEQ. The V and J ends lost 8 bases and 0 bases respectively, with 17 bases between them. This CDR3 is 17 amino acids long. Clones were sequenced by immunoSEQ multiplex PCR, and TCRdb holds only the in-frame ones, with some missing. The sample contains about 130,000 clones, less than 97% of which appear only once. The rearrangement joins TRBV4-2 to TRBJ2-6; maybe TRBD2 (5 bases). Sequenced here: peripheral blood, sampled after pregnancy. The source is a female donor with multiple sclerosis, enrolled in a pregnancy study. In DNA, the CDR3 is TGTGCCAGCGGCCTTGGGAGTCCACTCTCTGGGGCCAACGTCCTGACTTTC. It translates to CASGLGSPLSGANVLTF.